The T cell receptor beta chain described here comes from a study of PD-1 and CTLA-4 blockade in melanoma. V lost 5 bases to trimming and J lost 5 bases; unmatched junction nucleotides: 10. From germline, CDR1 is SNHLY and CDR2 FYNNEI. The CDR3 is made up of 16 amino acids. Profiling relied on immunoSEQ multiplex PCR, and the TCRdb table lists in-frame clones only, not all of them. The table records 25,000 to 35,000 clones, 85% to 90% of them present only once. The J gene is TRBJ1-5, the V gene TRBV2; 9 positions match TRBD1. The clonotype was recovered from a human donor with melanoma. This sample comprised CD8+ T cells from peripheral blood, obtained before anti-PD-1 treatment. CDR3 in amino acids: CASSPPGQGSDQPQHF. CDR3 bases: TGTGCCAGCAGTCCCCCGGGACAGGGATCGGATCAGCCCCAGCATTTT. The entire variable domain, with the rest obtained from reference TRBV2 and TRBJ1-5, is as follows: EPEVTQTPSHQVTQMGQEVILRCVPISNHLYFYWYRQILGQKVEFLVSFYNNEISEKSEIFDDQFSVERPDGSNFTLKIRSTKLEDSAMYFCASSPPGQGSDQPQHFGDGTRLSIL.